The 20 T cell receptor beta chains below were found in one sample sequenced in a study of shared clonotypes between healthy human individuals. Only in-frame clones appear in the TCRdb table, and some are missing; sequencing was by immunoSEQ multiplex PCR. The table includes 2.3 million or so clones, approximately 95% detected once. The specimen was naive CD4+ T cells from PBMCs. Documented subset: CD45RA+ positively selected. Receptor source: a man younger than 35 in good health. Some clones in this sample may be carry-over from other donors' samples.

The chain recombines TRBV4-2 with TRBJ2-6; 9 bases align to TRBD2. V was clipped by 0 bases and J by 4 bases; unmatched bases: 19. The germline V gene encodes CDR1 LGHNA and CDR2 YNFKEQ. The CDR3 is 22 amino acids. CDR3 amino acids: CASSQDRRLAGRGTLGANVLTF. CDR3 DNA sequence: TGTGCCAGCAGCCAAGATCGACGGCTAGCGGGAAGAGGTACCCTCGGGGCCAACGTCCTGACTTTC.

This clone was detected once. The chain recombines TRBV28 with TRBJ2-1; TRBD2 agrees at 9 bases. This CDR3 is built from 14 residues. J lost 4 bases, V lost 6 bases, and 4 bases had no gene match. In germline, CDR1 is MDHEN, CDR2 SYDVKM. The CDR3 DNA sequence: TGTGCCAGCAGGGCGGGACTAGCTTACAATGAGCAGTTCTTC. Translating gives CASRAGLAYNEQFF.

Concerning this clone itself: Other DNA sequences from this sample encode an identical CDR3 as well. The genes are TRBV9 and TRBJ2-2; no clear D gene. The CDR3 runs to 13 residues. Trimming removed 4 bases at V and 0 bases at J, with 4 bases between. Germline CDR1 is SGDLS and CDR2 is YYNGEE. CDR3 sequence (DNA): TGTGCCAGCAGCCCGACGAACACCGGGGAGCTGTTTTTT. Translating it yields CASSPTNTGELFF. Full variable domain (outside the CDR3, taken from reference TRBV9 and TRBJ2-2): DSGVTQTPKHLITATGQRVTLRCSPRSGDLSVYWYQQSLDQGLQFLIQYYNGEERAKGNILERFSAQQFPDLHSELNLSSLELGDSALYFCASSPTNTGELFFGEGSRLTVL.

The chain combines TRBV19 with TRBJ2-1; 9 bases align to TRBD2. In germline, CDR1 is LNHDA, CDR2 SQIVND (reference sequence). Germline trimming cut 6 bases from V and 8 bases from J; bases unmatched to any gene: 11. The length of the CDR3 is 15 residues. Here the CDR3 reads CASSRRLAVGDEQFF. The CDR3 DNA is TGTGCCAGTAGCCGAAGACTAGCGGTTGGGGATGAGCAGTTCTTC. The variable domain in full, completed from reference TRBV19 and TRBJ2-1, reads DGGITQSPKYLFRKEGQNVTLSCEQNLNHDAMYWYRQDPGQGLRLIYYSQIVNDFQKGDIAEGYSVSREKKESFPLTVTSAQKNPTAFYLCASSRRLAVGDEQFFGPGTRLTVL.

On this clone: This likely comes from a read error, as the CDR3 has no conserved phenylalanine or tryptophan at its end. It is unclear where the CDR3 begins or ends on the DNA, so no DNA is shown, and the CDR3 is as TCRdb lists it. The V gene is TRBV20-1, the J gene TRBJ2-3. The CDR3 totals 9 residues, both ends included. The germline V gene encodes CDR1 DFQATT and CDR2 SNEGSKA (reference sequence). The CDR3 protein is CSARGPVID.

In DNA, the CDR3 is TGCGCCAGCAGCCAAGTGCAAGGGCCCCAGCATTTT. It specifies CASSQVQGPQHF. The rearrangement uses TRBV4-1 and TRBJ1-5, with D uncertain. CDR1 MGHRA and CDR2 YSYEKL come from the germline V gene. The CDR3 has 12 residues. V was clipped by 1 base and J by 9 bases, with 7 bases between them.

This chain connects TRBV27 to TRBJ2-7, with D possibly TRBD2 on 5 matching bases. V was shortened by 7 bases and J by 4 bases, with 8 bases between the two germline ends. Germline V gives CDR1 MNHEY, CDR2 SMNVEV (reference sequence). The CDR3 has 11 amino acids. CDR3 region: CASIREYEQYF. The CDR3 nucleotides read TGTGCCAGCATAAGGGAGTACGAGCAGTACTTC.

In DNA, the CDR3 is TGCGCCAGCAGCCAAGATCCCAGCAGGTATTCCTACGAGCAGTACTTC. Protein: CASSQDPSRYSYEQYF. The chain has TRBV4-1 and TRBJ2-7; D not resolved. V was pared by 0 bases and J by 1 base, with 13 bases between. The CDR3 has 16 amino acids. Germline loops: CDR1 MGHRA, CDR2 YSYEKL.

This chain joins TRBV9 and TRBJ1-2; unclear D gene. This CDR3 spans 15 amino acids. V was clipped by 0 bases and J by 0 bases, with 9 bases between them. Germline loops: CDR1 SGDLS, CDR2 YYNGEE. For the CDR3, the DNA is TGTGCCAGCAGCGTAGATGGATGGGCTAACTATGGCTACACCTTC. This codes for CASSVDGWANYGYTF.

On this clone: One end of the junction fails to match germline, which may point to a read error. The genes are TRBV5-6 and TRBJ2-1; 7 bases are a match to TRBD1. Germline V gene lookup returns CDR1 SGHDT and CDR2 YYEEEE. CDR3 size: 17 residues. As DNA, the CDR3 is TGTGCCAGCAGCACAGAGGGGGCTTTCGGCTCCCACAATGAGCAGTTCTTC. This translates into CASSTEGAFGSHNEQFF.

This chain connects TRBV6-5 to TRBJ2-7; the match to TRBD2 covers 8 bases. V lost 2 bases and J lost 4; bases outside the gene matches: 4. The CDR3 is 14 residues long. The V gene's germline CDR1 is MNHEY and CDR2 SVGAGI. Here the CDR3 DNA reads TGTGCCAGCAGTTACGAGGGCGGGAGGTACGAGCAGTACTTC. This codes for CASSYEGGRYEQYF.

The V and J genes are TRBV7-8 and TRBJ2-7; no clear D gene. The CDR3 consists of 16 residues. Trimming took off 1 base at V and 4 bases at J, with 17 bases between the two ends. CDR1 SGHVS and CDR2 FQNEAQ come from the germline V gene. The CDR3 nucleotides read TGTGCCAGCAGCTTAGGGGTCACAGCTGGCCGATACGAGCAGTACTTC. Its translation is CASSLGVTAGRYEQYF.

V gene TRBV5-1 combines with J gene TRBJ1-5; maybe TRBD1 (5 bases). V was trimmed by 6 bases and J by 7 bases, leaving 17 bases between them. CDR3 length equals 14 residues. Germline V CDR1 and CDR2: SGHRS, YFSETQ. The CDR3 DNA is TGCGCCAGCACTCAGACCCCGGGGGAACAGCCCCAGCATTTT. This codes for CASTQTPGEQPQHF.

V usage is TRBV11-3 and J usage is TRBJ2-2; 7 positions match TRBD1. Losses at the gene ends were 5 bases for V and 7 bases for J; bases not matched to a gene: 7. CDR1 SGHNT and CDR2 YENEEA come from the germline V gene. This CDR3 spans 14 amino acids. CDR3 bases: TGTGCCAGCAGCACGTCAGGGGGTAACGGGGAGCTGTTTTTT. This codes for CASSTSGGNGELFF. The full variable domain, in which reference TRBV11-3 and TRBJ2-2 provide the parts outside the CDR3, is EAGVVQSPRYKIIEKKQPVAFWCNPISGHNTLYWYLQNLGQGPELLIRYENEEAVDDSQLPKDRFSAERLKGVDSTLKIQPAELGDSAVYLCASSTSGGNGELFFGEGSRLTVL.

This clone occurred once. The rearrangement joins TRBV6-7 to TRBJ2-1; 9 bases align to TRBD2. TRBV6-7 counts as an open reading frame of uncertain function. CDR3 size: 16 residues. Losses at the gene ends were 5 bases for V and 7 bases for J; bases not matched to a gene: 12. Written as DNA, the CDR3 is TGTGCCAGCAGTGCCTATAGCGGGAGTAGGAAGAATGAGCAGTTCTTC. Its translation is CASSAYSGSRKNEQFF.

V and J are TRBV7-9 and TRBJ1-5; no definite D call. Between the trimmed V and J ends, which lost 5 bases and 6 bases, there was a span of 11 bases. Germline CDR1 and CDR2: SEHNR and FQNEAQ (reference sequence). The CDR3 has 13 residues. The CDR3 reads CASSPDGGQPQHF. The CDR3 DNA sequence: TGTGCCAGCAGCCCGGACGGAGGTCAGCCCCAGCATTTT.

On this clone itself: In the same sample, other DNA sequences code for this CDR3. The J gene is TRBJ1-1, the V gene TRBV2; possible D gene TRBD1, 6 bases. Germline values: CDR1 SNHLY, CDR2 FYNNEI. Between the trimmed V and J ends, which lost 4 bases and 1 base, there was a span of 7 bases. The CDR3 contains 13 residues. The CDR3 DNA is TGTGCCAGCAGTGGACAGGAGAACACTGAAGCTTTCTTT. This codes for CASSGQENTEAFF.

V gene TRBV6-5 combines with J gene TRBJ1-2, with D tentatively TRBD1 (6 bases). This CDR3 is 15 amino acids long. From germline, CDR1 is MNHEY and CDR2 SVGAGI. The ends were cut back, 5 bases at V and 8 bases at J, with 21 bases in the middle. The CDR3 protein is CASSNPASGGGGYTF. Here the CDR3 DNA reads TGTGCCAGCAGTAACCCAGCCTCGGGGGGCGGAGGCTACACCTTC.

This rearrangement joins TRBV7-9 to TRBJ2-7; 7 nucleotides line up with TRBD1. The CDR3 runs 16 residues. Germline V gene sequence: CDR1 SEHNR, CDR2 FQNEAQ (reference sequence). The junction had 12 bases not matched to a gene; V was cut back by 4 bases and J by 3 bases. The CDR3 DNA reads TGTGCCAGCAGCTCAAAACCCGGGACAGACTACTACGAGCAGTACTTC. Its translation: CASSSKPGTDYYEQYF.

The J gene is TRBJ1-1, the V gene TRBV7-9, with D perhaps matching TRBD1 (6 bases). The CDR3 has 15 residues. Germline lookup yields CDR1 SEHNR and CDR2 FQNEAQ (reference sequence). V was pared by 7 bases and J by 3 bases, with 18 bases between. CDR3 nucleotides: TGTGCCAGCACCCCGATGGGGGCATTGCACACTGAAGCTTTCTTT. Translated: CASTPMGALHTEAFF.